The entry below describes one T cell receptor (beta chain). These data originate in a study of identical twins. After removal of 5 bases from V and 3 bases from J, the junction contained 5 bases not matched to a gene. Germline V gene sequence: CDR1 SGHTA, CDR2 FQGNSA. The CDR3 runs 14 residues. From the 5' RACE reads, TCRdb called clonotypes with MiXCR, one entry per CDR3 protein. The data show a few hundred thousand distinct CDR3 sequences, approximately 25% seen once. These data also featured in a second study, about T cells expressing NK-cell markers.

The sequence was collected from a woman younger than 35 in good health. The genes are TRBV7-2 and TRBJ2-3; 7 nucleotides line up with TRBD1. Sequenced: CD4+ T cells sorted from blood. The CDR3 DNA follows: TGTGCCAGCAGCCCGCAGGGGGTTACAGATACGCAGTATTTT. Encoded protein: CASSPQGVTDTQYF.